This T cell receptor beta chain was sequenced in a study of OX40 agonist ivuxolimab in advanced cancers. Study background: The drug used for patients, ivuxolimab, was an agonistic anti-OX40 (CD134) antibody. The dose-escalation cohort was just under 85% male, with a mean age of about 56 years, ranging roughly 20 to 90. Partial responses were seen in three patients, one with hepatocellular carcinoma and two with cutaneous melanoma.

Comments on this clone: Antigen unknown.

Assay: immunoSEQ multiplex PCR; the TCRdb copy retains only in-frame clones and omits some. The top ten hold around 2% of the sample, which has 90,000 to 100,000 clones, 90% to 96% seen once. Per the germline V gene, CDR1 is MNHNS and CDR2 is SASEGT. Between the trimmed V and J ends, which lost 7 bases and 1 base, there was a span of 10 bases. The CDR3 sequence is 13 residues long. General observations from the study: At 0.1 to 3.0 mg/kg, clonal expansion of CD4+ and CD8+ blood T cells had occurred by week 6.

The sequencing used CD4+ or CD8+ T cells sorted from blood, collected in a trial of the OX40 agonist ivuxolimab. The chain uses TRBV6-1 and TRBJ1-1; D remains unclear. This receptor was taken from an adult with an advanced solid tumor such as melanoma, head and neck, liver or kidney cancer. Here the CDR3 reads CASKWTPNTEAFF. The DNA of the CDR3 is TGTGCCAGCAAATGGACCCCGAACACTGAAGCTTTCTTT.